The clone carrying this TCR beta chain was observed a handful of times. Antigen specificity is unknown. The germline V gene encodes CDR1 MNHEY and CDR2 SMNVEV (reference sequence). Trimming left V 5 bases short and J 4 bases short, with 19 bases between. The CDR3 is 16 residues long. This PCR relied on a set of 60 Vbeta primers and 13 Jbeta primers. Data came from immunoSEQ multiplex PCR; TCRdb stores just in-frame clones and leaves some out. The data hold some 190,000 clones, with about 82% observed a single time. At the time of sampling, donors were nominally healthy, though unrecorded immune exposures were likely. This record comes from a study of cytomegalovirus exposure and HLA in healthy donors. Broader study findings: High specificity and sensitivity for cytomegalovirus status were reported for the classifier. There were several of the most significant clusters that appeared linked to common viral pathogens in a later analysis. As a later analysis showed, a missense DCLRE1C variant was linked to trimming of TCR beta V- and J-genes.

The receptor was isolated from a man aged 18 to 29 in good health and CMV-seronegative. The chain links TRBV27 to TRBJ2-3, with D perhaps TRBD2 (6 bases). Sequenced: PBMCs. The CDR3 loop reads CASSVTGWPGADTQYF. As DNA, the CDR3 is TGTGCCAGCAGTGTTACAGGCTGGCCGGGGGCAGATACGCAGTATTTT.